These T cell receptor beta chains were read from a single sample in a study of blood T cell repertoires in COVID-19. TCRdb keeps only in-frame clones here, not all; method: immunoSEQ multiplex PCR. This sample has under 200,000 clones; 60% to 85% occur once, and the top ten carry about 7.8%. The specimen was peripheral blood. Receptors were obtained from a woman aged 55-70 years with COVID-19, enrolled during active disease. CDR3s include the opening cysteine and the closing phenylalanine or tryptophan. The D gene is left open where the match is weak. Clone size is not always given. Where it is, it says once, few, many or a class for expanded clones.

few	.	TRBJ2-3	TRBV7-3	CASSLSRSPGTDTQYF	TGTGCCAGCAGCTTATCTAGGTCACCCGGCACAGATACGCAGTATTTT
.	TRBD2	TRBJ2-2	TRBV9	CASSGTSGVGGELFF	TGTGCCAGCAGCGGGACTAGCGGGGTCGGCGGGGAGCTGTTTTTT
.	TRBD2	TRBJ2-1	TRBV10-1	CASSGLRGGGNAEQFF	TGCGCCAGCAGTGGCCTGAGAGGCGGGGGGAACGCTGAGCAGTTCTTC
.	TRBD2	TRBJ2-5	TRBV29-1	CSVGLAGGSQETQYF	TGCAGCGTTGGTCTAGCGGGAGGTTCACAAGAGACCCAGTACTTC
few	TRBD1	TRBJ1-6	TRBV7-6	CASSLATGGYGSPLHF	TGTGCCAGCAGCTTAGCGACAGGGGGCTACGGATCACCCCTCCACTTT
.	.	TRBJ1-3	TRBV30	CAWMKGRNRNTIYF	TGTGCCTGGATGAAAGGGAGGAATAGAAACACCATATATTTT
.	TRBD1	TRBJ1-1	TRBV2	CASMEVGQGWTEAFF	TGTGCCAGCATGGAAGTGGGACAGGGTTGGACTGAAGCTTTCTTT
.	.	TRBJ2-2	TRBV2	CAKRDSLGTGELFF	TGTGCCAAGAGGGACTCCCTGGGGACCGGGGAGCTGTTTTTT
.	TRBD1	TRBJ1-6	TRBV7-3	CASSLGPGQGNSPLHF	TGTGCCAGCAGCTTAGGACCGGGACAGGGGAATTCACCCCTCCACTTT
few	.	TRBJ2-1	TRBV19	CASSIQGGNEQFF	TGTGCCAGTAGTATCCAGGGGGGCAATGAGCAGTTCTTC
.	TRBD2	TRBJ2-2	TRBV19	CASSADRAGGVTGELFF	TGTGCCAGTAGTGCGGACAGAGCGGGAGGGGTCACCGGGGAGCTGTTTTTT
once	.	TRBJ2-7	TRBV11-2	CASSLAGAPYEQYF	TGTGCCAGCAGCTTAGCAGGGGCCCCCTACGAGCAGTACTTC
.	.	TRBJ2-7	TRBV6-2/TRBV6-3	CASSYGAKKYF	TGTGCCAGCAGTTACGGAGCAAAGAAGTACTTC
few	.	TRBJ1-1	TRBV28	CASSSPSAARAATEAFF	TGTGCCAGCAGTTCCCCCTCTGCCGCCAGGGCGGCCACTGAAGCTTTCTTT
.	.	TRBJ1-1	TRBV29-1	CSVGGGRVNTEAFF	TGCAGCGTTGGTGGCGGCAGGGTAAACACTGAAGCTTTCTTT
.	TRBD1	TRBJ2-2	TRBV5-1	CASLLEPTGSGELFF	TGCGCCAGCCTCCTGGAACCGACAGGGTCCGGGGAGCTGTTTTTT
.	TRBD2	TRBJ2-2	TRBV3-1/TRBV3-2	CASRELAGNTGELFF	TGTGCCAGCAGGGAACTAGCGGGGAACACCGGGGAGCTGTTTTTT
.	TRBD1	TRBJ2-7	TRBV4-2	CASSQRTGEYYEQYF	TGTGCCAGCAGCCAGAGGACAGGTGAATATTACGAGCAGTACTTC
once	.	TRBJ1-5	TRBV6-6	CATRQVPNQPQHF	TGTGCCACCCGACAGGTACCCAATCAGCCCCAGCATTTT
few	TRBD2	TRBJ2-7	TRBV5-1	CASSLGLAGVDEQYF	TGCGCCAGCAGCTTGGGACTAGCGGGAGTTGACGAGCAGTACTTC
.	TRBD1	TRBJ2-6	TRBV29-1	CSVATGDSGANVLTF	TGCAGCGTTGCTACAGGGGACTCTGGGGCCAACGTCCTGACTTTC
few	TRBD1	TRBJ1-2	TRBV7-9	CASSFDRGGGYTF	TGTGCCAGCAGCTTTGACAGGGGAGGAGGGTACACCTTC
.	.	TRBJ2-5	TRBV7-9	CASSPTSATQYF	TGTGCCAGCAGCCCTACTAGTGCGACCCAGTACTTC
once	TRBD1	TRBJ2-1	TRBV27	CASSLQQGAGNEQFF	TGTGCCAGCAGTTTACAACAGGGGGCGGGGAATGAGCAGTTCTTC
.	TRBD2	TRBJ2-1	TRBV5-6	CASGATGLVVHEQFF	TGTGCCAGCGGGGCAACGGGACTAGTTGTCCATGAGCAGTTCTTC
.	TRBD1	TRBJ1-3	TRBV7-2	CASSFDRAGGNTIYF	TGTGCCAGCAGTTTTGACAGGGCGGGAGGAAACACCATATATTTT
.	.	TRBJ2-1	TRBV6-5	CASSRTRGNEQFF	TGTGCCAGCAGTCGCACCCGGGGAAATGAGCAGTTCTTC
few	TRBD1	TRBJ1-2	TRBV5-4	CASSYRTGVNYGYTF	TGTGCCAGCAGTTATAGGACAGGGGTTAACTATGGCTACACCTTC